In its sample, the clone carrying this T cell receptor beta chain was seen once. The target antigen is unknown. Generated by immunoSEQ multiplex PCR, the TCRdb table keeps only in-frame clones and is missing some. The sample has roughly 100,000 clones; roughly 93% are singletons. This sample stems from a study of graft-versus-host responses after intestinal transplantation. Germline V lookup: CDR1 GTSNPN, CDR2 SVGIG (reference sequence). The CDR3 is 15 residues long. Trimming took 3 bases from V and 5 from J, leaving 19 bases between them. The TCR comes from a human donor who received an intestinal transplant. Source: unstimulated CD8+ T cells sorted from spleen or lymph node cells, taken before intestinal transplant. The chain links TRBV30 to TRBJ2-5, with a tentative D call TRBD2 (7 bases). This CDR3 reads CAWRTRGGYRETQYF. The CDR3 bases are TGTGCCTGGAGAACTCGCGGGGGCTACCGGGAGACCCAGTACTTC.